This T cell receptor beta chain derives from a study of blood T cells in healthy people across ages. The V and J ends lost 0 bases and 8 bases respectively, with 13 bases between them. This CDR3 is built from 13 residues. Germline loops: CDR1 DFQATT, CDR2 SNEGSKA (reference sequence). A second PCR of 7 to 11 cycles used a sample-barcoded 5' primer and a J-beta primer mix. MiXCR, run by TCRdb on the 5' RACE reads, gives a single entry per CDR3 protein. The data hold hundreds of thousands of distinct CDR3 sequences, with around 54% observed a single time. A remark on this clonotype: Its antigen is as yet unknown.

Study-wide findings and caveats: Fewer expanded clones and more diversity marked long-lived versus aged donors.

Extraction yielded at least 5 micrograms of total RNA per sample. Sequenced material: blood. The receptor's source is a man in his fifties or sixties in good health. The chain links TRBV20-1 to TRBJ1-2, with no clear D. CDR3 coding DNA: TGCAGTGCTAGAGAATCCGGACCTAACGGCTACACCTTC. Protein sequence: CSARESGPNGYTF.